Listed here are 12 T cell receptor beta chains from one sample, sequenced in a study of shared clonotypes between healthy human individuals. The method was immunoSEQ multiplex PCR; TCRdb's version includes in-frame clones alone and lacks a portion of them. The profile shows over 2 million clones, around 93% of them singletons. Source material: naive CD4+ T cells from PBMCs. Subset specified: CD45RA+ positively selected. The receptors originated from a man younger than 35 in good health. Some clones in this sample may be carry-over from other donors' samples.

V and J are TRBV10-3 and TRBJ2-4; D perhaps matches TRBD2 (5 bases). The CDR3 spans 13 residues. In germline, CDR1 is ENHRY, CDR2 SYGVKD. V was clipped by 10 bases and J by 6 bases, with 16 bases between them. In nucleotides, the CDR3 is TGTGCCACCGGCGGGTCTGGGTCAAACATTCAGTACTTC. This encodes CATGGSGSNIQYF.

The chain joins TRBV15 to TRBJ1-4; no clear D gene. The CDR3 is 14 residues long. Trimming cost V 5 bases and J 0 bases, with 7 bases left between them. Germline CDR1 is LNHNV and CDR2 is YYDKDF (reference sequence). CDR3 nucleotides: TGTGCCACCAGCCCCGGGGCAACTAATGAAAAACTGTTTTTT. This gives the protein CATSPGATNEKLFF.

The gene calls are TRBV19 and TRBJ1-2; D is unclear. This CDR3 spans 12 amino acids. Looked up from germline, CDR1 is LNHDA and CDR2 is SQIVND (reference sequence). Trimming cost V 3 bases and J 7 bases, with 9 bases left between them. As DNA, the CDR3 is TGTGCCAGTAGTATCCGTCTGGGTGGCTACACCTTC. This gives the protein CASSIRLGGYTF.

The chain recombines TRBV10-3 with TRBJ1-1, with 10 bases that match TRBD1. CDR3 length: 12 amino acids. Germline V gene sequence: CDR1 ENHRY, CDR2 SYGVKD. J gave up 6 bases and V 6 bases, and 1 base lay outside the gene matches. The DNA of the CDR3 is TGTGCCATCAGGGGGACAGGGGCTGAAGCTTTCTTT. Its translation: CAIRGTGAEAFF.

This clone was counted between two and nine times. The chain is built from TRBV19 and TRBJ2-7; D is possibly TRBD2 (5 bases). Germline assignment: CDR1 LNHDA and CDR2 SQIVND (reference sequence). The CDR3 has 15 residues. V was clipped by 7 bases and J by 7 bases, with 23 bases between them. The CDR3 DNA is TGTGCCAGTATCCTCCTGGACTCGTCCGTTGGTGAGCAGTACTTC. It yields the protein CASILLDSSVGEQYF. The full variable domain, with the rest looked up from reference TRBV19 and TRBJ2-7, is DGGITQSPKYLFRKEGQNVTLSCEQNLNHDAMYWYRQDPGQGLRLIYYSQIVNDFQKGDIAEGYSVSREKKESFPLTVTSAQKNPTAFYLCASILLDSSVGEQYFGPGTRLTVT.

The V and J genes are TRBV6-6 and TRBJ2-7, with D maybe TRBD2 (5 bases). The germline CDR1 and CDR2 sequences are MNHNY and SVGAGI (reference sequence). The CDR3 has 15 amino acids. The V and J ends lost 2 bases and 4 bases respectively, with 15 bases between them. The CDR3, as DNA: TGTGCCAGCAGTTACCCGGAGCGGATTACATACGAGCAGTACTTC. It specifies CASSYPERITYEQYF.

The chain carries TRBV6-5 and TRBJ2-1; possible D gene TRBD2, 5 bases. Trimming took off 2 bases at V and 6 bases at J, with 8 bases between the two ends. This CDR3 is built from 13 residues. Germline V gene sequence: CDR1 MNHEY, CDR2 SVGAGI. This CDR3 is CASSYGLVNEQFF. In nucleotides, the CDR3 is TGTGCCAGCAGTTACGGACTCGTCAATGAGCAGTTCTTC.

The chain is built from TRBV2 and TRBJ1-4; 7 bases line up with TRBD1. Germline values: CDR1 SNHLY, CDR2 FYNNEI. The CDR3 covers 16 residues. The V gene end was trimmed by 5 bases and the J gene end by 0 bases; junction bases not matched to a gene: 6. CDR3 in amino acids: CASSRRDSSTNEKLFF. The CDR3 DNA follows: TGTGCCAGCAGTCGCCGGGACAGCTCAACTAATGAAAAACTGTTTTTT.

This chain uses TRBV7-8 with TRBJ2-5; 9 bases are a match to TRBD2. The CDR3 is 15 amino acids. The V segment lost 5 bases and the J segment 0 bases; nucleotides outside the gene matches: 4. CDR1 SGHVS and CDR2 FQNEAQ come from the germline V gene. The CDR3 protein is CASSPGLANQETQYF. CDR3 nucleotide sequence: TGTGCCAGCAGCCCAGGACTAGCGAACCAAGAGACCCAGTACTTC.

The J gene is TRBJ2-3, the V gene TRBV29-1, with D perhaps TRBD1 or TRBD2 (5 bases each). Germline CDR1 reads SQVTM; CDR2 reads ANQGSEA. The CDR3 length is 14 residues. The V gene lost 7 bases and the J gene lost 2 bases, with 16 bases spanning the gap. The CDR3 sequence is CSAERRGTTDTQYF. As DNA, the CDR3 is TGCAGCGCCGAAAGAAGAGGGACCACAGATACGCAGTATTTT.

The chain carries TRBV28 and TRBJ1-5; 10 bases are shared with TRBD1. This CDR3 contains 15 residues. V shed 6 bases, J shed 6 bases, and the junction held 8 bases outside the gene matches. Per the germline V gene, CDR1 is MDHEN and CDR2 is SYDVKM. The CDR3 loop is CASRDGTGEGQPQHF. CDR3 nucleotides: TGTGCCAGCAGGGATGGGACAGGGGAGGGTCAGCCCCAGCATTTT.

The chain employs TRBV18 and TRBJ2-4, with 8 positions matching TRBD1. This CDR3 has 18 amino acids. V trimming: 1 base; J trimming: 2 bases; junction bases outside the gene matches: 10. CDR1 KGHSH and CDR2 LQKENI come from the germline V gene. The CDR3 sequence: CASSPLTGTGGTKNIQYF. The CDR3 DNA reads as TGTGCCAGCTCACCACTGACCGGGACAGGTGGGACCAAAAACATTCAGTACTTC. The full variable domain, rest sourced from reference TRBV18 and TRBJ2-4, is NAGVMQNPRHLVRRRGQEARLRCSPMKGHSHVYWYRQLPEEGLKFMVYLQKENIIDESGMPKERFSAEFPKEGPSILRIQQVVRGDSAAYFCASSPLTGTGGTKNIQYFGAGTRLSVL.